This T cell receptor (beta chain) comes out of a study of blood T cell repertoires in COVID-19. Study-level information: Samples taken during acute and convalescent COVID-19 were collected in the United States, Italy and Spain. T cells, B-cell-depleted T cells, or PBMCs provided the cDNA or gDNA that served as material.

As handled by the study authors: Amplification with reference gene primers provided the estimates of nucleated cell counts. The protocol was immunoSEQ multiplex PCR, while the TCRdb copy is restricted to in-frame clones and leaves out a portion. D and trimming come from the DNA, and the V and J calls and clone size come from that table. The table shows about 240,000 clones, with around 84% occurring only once. Losses at the gene ends were 10 bases for V and 2 bases for J; bases not matched to a gene: 7. Germline loops: CDR1 PRHDT, CDR2 FYEKMQ (reference sequence). There are 13 residues in the CDR3. The source of this sequence is a woman aged 18-29 years with acute or convalescent COVID-19. Sequenced input: peripheral blood. The genes are TRBV13 and TRBJ2-7, with 8 bases aligning to TRBD1. CDR3 region: CATRGQAPYEQYF. The CDR3 nucleotides read TGTGCCACCCGGGGACAGGCTCCCTACGAGCAGTACTTC.